What follows describes a single T cell receptor (beta chain). The data stem from a study of blood T cell repertoires in COVID-19. As for the study in general: COVID-19 samples from acute and convalescent phases originated in the United States, Italy and Spain. T cells, B-cell-depleted T cells, or PBMCs supplied cDNA or gDNA.

Original processing notes: It was from reference gene primer amplification that nucleated cell counts were estimated. Generated by immunoSEQ multiplex PCR, the TCRdb table keeps only in-frame clones and is missing some. V, J and clone size are those of that table, while D and trimming were read from the DNA. The data contain 200,000 to 300,000 clones, roughly 76% of them seen just once; the ten biggest clones take up approximately 7.5%. CDR3 length: 18 residues. CDR1 SEHNR and CDR2 FQNEAQ come from the germline V gene (reference sequence). V trimming: 1 base; J trimming: 1 base; junction bases outside the gene matches: 7.

The chain links TRBV7-9 to TRBJ2-6; 7 bases are shared with TRBD1. Material: peripheral blood. The clonotype originates from a woman older than 75 with COVID-19, enrolled during active disease. The CDR3: CASSLGGQSPSGANVLTF. CDR3 nucleotide sequence: TGTGCCAGCAGCTTAGGGGGACAGTCCCCGTCTGGGGCCAACGTCCTGACTTTC.